Listed here are 31 T cell receptor beta chains from one sample, sequenced in a study of T cells in tumors after PD-1 blockade. Sequencing used immunoSEQ multiplex PCR; TCRdb keeps in-frame clones, though not all of them. The table records 45,000 to 60,000 clones, nearly 80% of them present only once. The sequencing here drew on PBMCs, taken before anti-PD-1 treatment. All receptors come from a human donor with basal cell carcinoma.

V is TRBV7-9 and J is TRBJ1-2; tentatively, D is TRBD1 (6 bases). In germline, CDR1 is SEHNR, CDR2 FQNEAQ (reference sequence). The V end was cut by 2 bases, the J end by 7 bases, with 14 bases between. The CDR3 totals 14 residues. In DNA form, the CDR3 reads TGTGCCAGCAGCTTACTAGATACAGGGTTTGGCTACACCTTC. Its protein is CASSLLDTGFGYTF.

This chain links TRBV27 with TRBJ1-1; D unresolved. This CDR3 is built from 15 residues. With 5 bases removed from V and 5 bases from J, the gap between germline ends came to 18 bases. Germline values: CDR1 MNHEY, CDR2 SMNVEV (reference sequence). The CDR3 spells CASSTGPLVGTEAFF. CDR3 sequence (DNA): TGTGCCAGCAGTACCGGACCTCTCGTGGGGACTGAAGCTTTCTTT.

The CDR3 bases are TGTGCCAGCAGCGTAGCGGGACAGGGGACTACGCAGTATTTT. It translates to CASSVAGQGTTQYF. This rearrangement joins TRBV9 to TRBJ2-3; 10 nucleotides agree with TRBD1. Germline lookup yields CDR1 SGDLS and CDR2 YYNGEE. CDR3 size: 14 residues. The V segment lost 0 bases and the J segment 8 bases; nucleotides outside the gene matches: 3.

V is TRBV6-5 and J is TRBJ2-5; D is perhaps TRBD2 (7 bases). Trimming stripped 6 bases from V and 5 bases from J, with 19 bases between. This CDR3 has 15 amino acids. Germline assignment: CDR1 MNHEY and CDR2 SVGAGI. The CDR3 here is CASSPLGGPSETQYF. For the CDR3, the DNA is TGTGCCAGCAGCCCCCTCGGGGGGCCTTCGGAGACCCAGTACTTC.

The chain is built from TRBV4-1 and TRBJ2-2; possible D gene TRBD1, 6 bases. V gave up 6 bases and J gave up 4 bases, with 15 bases separating them. Looked up from germline, CDR1 is MGHRA and CDR2 is YSYEKL. The CDR3 is made up of 15 amino acids. CDR3 region: CASRVRGLATGELFF. The CDR3 region has the DNA TGCGCCAGCAGGGTCAGGGGATTGGCCACCGGGGAGCTGTTTTTT.

The table lists this clone with a few counts. The J gene is TRBJ2-2, the V gene TRBV19, with TRBD1 matching 12 bases. Germline V CDR1 and CDR2: LNHDA, SQIVND (reference sequence). The CDR3 totals 17 residues. With 3 bases clipped from V and 8 bases from J, the junction kept 10 bases outside the gene matches. CDR3 DNA sequence: TGTGCCAGTAGTATTACACCCGGGACAGGGGGCCGAGGGGAGCTGTTTTTT. Amino acids: CASSITPGTGGRGELFF.

The rearrangement joins TRBV4-1 to TRBJ2-2, with unresolved D. The length of the CDR3 is 16 residues. The germline V gene has CDR1 MGHRA and CDR2 YSYEKL. The V end lost 0 bases, the J end lost 3 bases, and 11 bases lay between the germline ends. The CDR3 region is CASSQEAAYHTGELFF. In DNA form, the CDR3 reads TGCGCCAGCAGCCAAGAAGCTGCTTACCACACCGGGGAGCTGTTTTTT.

The chain carries TRBV28 and TRBJ2-7; the D is unclear. CDR3 length: 12 residues. V shed 3 bases and J shed 3 bases, with 6 bases lying between them. Per the germline V gene, CDR1 is MDHEN and CDR2 is SYDVKM. This CDR3 reads CASSFFLYEQYF. CDR3 coding DNA: TGTGCCAGCAGTTTTTTTCTCTACGAGCAGTACTTC.

The chain combines TRBV7-9 with TRBJ1-1; tentatively, D is TRBD1 (5 bases). Trimming removed 0 bases at V and 11 bases at J, with 16 bases between. CDR1 and CDR2 (germline): SEHNR, FQNEAQ (reference sequence). The CDR3 consists of 14 residues. CDR3 DNA sequence: TGTGCCAGCAGCTTAGCTGGGGGGGAAAAAGGGGCTTTCTTT. As protein: CASSLAGGEKGAFF.

The CDR3 coding sequence is TGTGCCAGCAGCCAAGACAAGGGTTTGAACACTGAAGCTTTCTTT. Translation: CASSQDKGLNTEAFF. The chain couples TRBV3-1 (or the pseudogene TRBV3-2) to TRBJ1-1; D is ambiguous. Germline V gene lookup returns CDR1 LGHDT and CDR2 YNNKEL (reference sequence). V lost 0 bases and J 0 bases, leaving 8 bases between the germline ends. There are 15 residues in the CDR3.

The chain carries TRBV30 and TRBJ1-3; TRBD1 agrees at 7 bases. The V segment lost 1 base and the J segment 5 bases; nucleotides outside the gene matches: 14. The germline gives CDR1 GTSNPN, CDR2 SVGIG (reference sequence). The CDR3 has 17 amino acids. CDR3 region: CAWSGSGGTVGRNTIYF. The CDR3 coding sequence is TGTGCCTGGAGTGGGTCGGGAGGGACAGTTGGAAGAAACACCATATATTTT.

This rearrangement joins TRBV7-8 to TRBJ1-5, with D possibly being TRBD1 (5 bases). CDR1 is SGHVS, CDR2 FQNEAQ, per germline. The CDR3 is 16 amino acids. V lost 5 bases and J 0 bases, leaving 14 bases between the germline ends. CDR3 sequence reads: CASSKQVPSSNQPQHF. CDR3 coding DNA: TGTGCCAGCAGCAAACAGGTCCCTAGTAGCAATCAGCCCCAGCATTTT.

The chain uses TRBV5-1 and TRBJ2-3, with no clear D. This CDR3 has 16 residues. Germline CDR1 and CDR2: SGHRS and YFSETQ. Trimming stripped 2 bases from V and 1 base from J, with 14 bases between. The CDR3 spells CASSFNGLGGTDTQYF. The CDR3 DNA sequence: TGCGCCAGCAGCTTTAACGGGCTAGGAGGCACAGATACGCAGTATTTT.

The rearrangement joins TRBV21-1 to TRBJ2-5; TRBD1 is the table's D call, not checked against the DNA. TRBV21-1 is listed as a pseudogene. This CDR3 is 17 amino acids long. CDR3: CASSKGGGPLSRWTQYF. The CDR3 DNA reads as TGTGCCAGCAGCAAAGGTGGGGGCCCACTCTCAAGATGGACCCAGTACTTC.

Ten or more counts support this clone. The chain couples TRBV6-6 to TRBJ1-1, with D hard to call. This CDR3 contains 16 residues. Germline V CDR1 and CDR2: MNHNY, SVGAGI (reference sequence). Trimming shortened V by 4 bases and J by 4 bases, and 19 bases separated the two germline ends. In DNA form, the CDR3 reads TGTGCCAGCAGTTCCGGTTTACTACTTTCCGGCACTGAAGCTTTCTTT. Translated: CASSSGLLLSGTEAFF.

This clone was observed a handful of times. The V and J genes are TRBV7-3 and TRBJ2-3, with 8 bases fitting TRBD2. The CDR3 contains 14 residues. CDR1 is SGHTA, CDR2 FQGTGA, per germline. V was clipped by 3 bases and J by 8 bases; unmatched bases: 7. Here the CDR3 DNA reads TGTGCCAGCAGCTTCTCGGGACTAGAGGGTACGCAGTATTTT. Residues: CASSFSGLEGTQYF.

CDR3 in amino acids: CASSYGQLNTEAFF. The CDR3 DNA sequence: TGTGCCAGCAGCTATGGACAGTTGAACACTGAAGCTTTCTTT. The rearrangement uses TRBV5-6 and TRBJ1-1; possible D gene TRBD1, 6 bases. In germline, CDR1 is SGHDT, CDR2 YYEEEE. This CDR3 contains 14 residues. V lost 3 bases, J lost 0 bases, and 9 bases lay in between.

J is TRBJ2-1 and V is TRBV7-3, with 9 bases aligning to TRBD2. The CDR3 is made up of 15 amino acids. J lost 0 bases, V lost 5 bases, and 2 bases had no gene match. Per the germline V gene, CDR1 is SGHTA and CDR2 is FQGTGA. CDR3 nucleotide sequence: TGTGCCAGCAGCGTTAGCGGGAGCTCCTACAATGAGCAGTTCTTC. It specifies CASSVSGSSYNEQFF.

This chain links TRBV15 with TRBJ2-2; D not resolved. The CDR3 consists of 15 residues. Germline assignment: CDR1 LNHNV and CDR2 YYDKDF (reference sequence). Trimming removed 2 bases from V and 6 bases from J, with 13 bases in between. The CDR3: CATSRPGPTAGELFF. CDR3 DNA sequence: TGTGCCACCAGCAGACCTGGCCCAACAGCCGGGGAGCTGTTTTTT.

The DNA for the CDR3 is TGTGCCAGCAGCTTAGATAGGGACTGGACCTGGAACACTGAAGCTTTCTTT. Amino acid sequence: CASSLDRDWTWNTEAFF. The chain combines TRBV7-9 with TRBJ1-1; D is perhaps TRBD1 (5 bases). The CDR3 sequence is 17 residues long. V was pared by 1 base and J by 1 base, with 16 bases between. From germline, CDR1 is SEHNR and CDR2 FQNEAQ (reference sequence).

V and J are TRBV5-1 and TRBJ2-7, with TRBD2 identical over 9 bases. The germline CDR1 and CDR2 sequences are SGHRS and YFSETQ. V shed 0 bases, J shed 2 bases, and the junction held 3 bases outside the gene matches. This CDR3 contains 15 residues. CDR3 region: CASSLGGTSPYEQYF. Written as DNA, the CDR3 is TGCGCCAGCAGCTTGGGTGGGACTAGCCCCTACGAGCAGTACTTC.

The gene calls are TRBV18 and TRBJ2-3, with a possible D match to TRBD1 (6 bases). There are 16 residues in the CDR3. Germline V gene lookup returns CDR1 KGHSH and CDR2 LQKENI. The V gene lost 6 bases and the J gene lost 0 bases, with 16 bases spanning the gap. The CDR3 DNA is TGTGCCAGCTCTCCCGTAGGACAGTCTAGCACAGATACGCAGTATTTT. Translated: CASSPVGQSSTDTQYF.

The V call is TRBV19, the J call TRBJ1-6; no clear D gene. This CDR3 contains 15 residues. V was trimmed by 3 bases and J by 7 bases, leaving 13 bases between them. CDR1 LNHDA and CDR2 SQIVND come from the germline V gene (reference sequence). The chain's CDR3 is CASSMTGSSNSPLHF. The CDR3 DNA is TGTGCCAGTAGTATGACCGGGTCCTCGAATTCACCCCTCCACTTT. The full variable domain, with the rest looked up from reference TRBV19 and TRBJ1-6, is DGGITQSPKYLFRKEGQNVTLSCEQNLNHDAMYWYRQDPGQGLRLIYYSQIVNDFQKGDIAEGYSVSREKKESFPLTVTSAQKNPTAFYLCASSMTGSSNSPLHFGNGTRLTVT.

The CDR3 reads CASTYVGSTGELFF. The DNA for the CDR3 is TGTGCCAGCACCTACGTAGGGTCCACCGGGGAGCTGTTTTTT. The chain couples TRBV2 to TRBJ2-2; the D is unclear. This CDR3 is built from 14 residues. V gave up 7 bases and J gave up 4 bases, with 13 bases separating them. Germline CDR1 SNHLY, CDR2 FYNNEI. The full variable domain, with the rest looked up from reference TRBV2 and TRBJ2-2, is EPEVTQTPSHQVTQMGQEVILRCVPISNHLYFYWYRQILGQKVEFLVSFYNNEISEKSEIFDDQFSVERPDGSNFTLKIRSTKLEDSAMYFCASTYVGSTGELFFGEGSRLTVL.

V is TRBV7-9 and J is TRBJ2-1, with 11 bases matching TRBD2. Per germline, CDR1 SEHNR and CDR2 FQNEAQ (reference sequence). Trimming at V came to 5 bases and at J to 4 bases, leaving 4 bases not matched to a gene. CDR3 length: 15 amino acids. The CDR3 bases are TGTGCCAGCAGCCCACTAGCGGGAGCGTACAATGAGCAGTTCTTC. As protein: CASSPLAGAYNEQFF.

This clone was picked up a small number of times. The V and J genes are TRBV4-2 and TRBJ1-4; TRBD1 agrees at 9 bases. Looked up from germline, CDR1 is LGHNA and CDR2 is YNFKEQ. V shed 4 bases and J 8 bases; nucleotides not matched to a gene: 8. The CDR3 covers 15 residues. DNA for the CDR3: TGTGCCAGCAGCCCTGGGGGGACAGGGCGCGAAAAACTGTTTTTT. Its translation is CASSPGGTGREKLFF.

V usage is TRBV9 and J usage is TRBJ1-2; D may be TRBD1 (5 bases). This CDR3 is built from 14 residues. The germline V gene has CDR1 SGDLS and CDR2 YYNGEE. The V and J ends lost 0 bases and 4 bases respectively, with 10 bases between them. CDR3 sequence: CASSVEQAPYGYTF. For the CDR3, the DNA is TGTGCCAGCAGCGTAGAACAGGCACCCTATGGCTACACCTTC.

This CDR3 reads CAGSGFGTDTQYF. The DNA for the CDR3 is TGTGCCGGATCAGGGTTCGGGACAGATACGCAGTATTTT. V is TRBV5-4 and J is TRBJ2-3, with D possibly matching TRBD1 (5 bases). CDR1 is SGHNT, CDR2 YYREEE, per germline (reference sequence). Trimming shortened V by 10 bases and J by 3 bases, and 15 bases separated the two germline ends. The CDR3 length is 13 residues.

This chain connects TRBV10-1 to TRBJ2-3; tentatively, D is TRBD2 (6 bases). This CDR3 comprises 14 residues. Per germline, CDR1 WNHNN and CDR2 SYGVQD (reference sequence). With 3 bases removed from V and 2 bases from J, the gap between germline ends came to 9 bases. CDR3 in DNA: TGCGCCAGCAGTGAAGGGAGGCCCACAGATACGCAGTATTTT. This translates into CASSEGRPTDTQYF.

CDR3 sequence reads: CASSIEVGTEAFF. For the CDR3, the DNA is TGTGCCAGCAGTATAGAAGTTGGGACTGAAGCTTTCTTT. The V call is TRBV6-4, the J call TRBJ1-1; D is undetermined. Germline CDR1 is MRHNA and CDR2 is SNTAGT. There are 13 residues in the CDR3. Trimming left V 5 bases short and J 5 bases short, with 12 bases between.

The chain joins TRBV6-5 to TRBJ2-7; maybe TRBD1 (5 bases). V lost 9 bases and J 0 bases, leaving 9 bases between the germline ends. The CDR3 consists of 12 residues. CDR1 MNHEY and CDR2 SVGAGI come from the germline V gene. The CDR3 DNA reads as TGTGCCAGTGCGGACACCTCCTACGAGCAGTACTTC. Its translation: CASADTSYEQYF.